This T cell receptor beta chain comes out of a study of CD8+ T cells in alopecia areata. This CDR3 contains 16 residues. The germline CDR1 and CDR2 sequences are SEHNR and FQNEAQ (reference sequence). V gave up 5 bases and J gave up 1 base; unmatched junction bases: 10. Treatment in this sample: oral pan-JAK inhibitor, 5-10 mg twice daily. RNA was isolated and reverse transcribed to cDNA, the sequencing template. Sequenced by immunoSEQ multiplex PCR; TCRdb stores in-frame clones only, minus some. The sample yields 75,000 to 85,000 clones, around 67% seen once. The receptor's source is a human donor with alopecia areata. The chain links TRBV7-9 to TRBJ2-7; 8 nucleotides align to TRBD2. The starting material was CD8+ T cells sorted from blood, obtained at week 24, from a patient treated with tofacitinib. The CDR3 loop is CASSPTGQRGSYEQYF. The CDR3 bases are TGTGCCAGCAGCCCCACTGGCCAGCGGGGGTCCTACGAGCAGTACTTC.